A single T cell receptor beta chain is shown here with its context. The antigen remains undetermined. These data belong to a study of cytotoxic CD8 clonotypes in ibrutinib-treated CLL. CDR1 and CDR2 from the germline V gene are SGHRS and YFSETQ. This CDR3 comprises 14 residues. V was clipped by 0 bases and J by 3 bases, with 6 bases between them. The repertoire was sequenced with immunoSEQ multiplex PCR; TCRdb's copy has only in-frame clones and lacks some. Here the sample spans around 70,000 clones, 90% being singletons. Broader study findings: The study found baseline clonality above age-matched healthy donors, tracking circulating CD8+ T-cell counts. Among the clonotypes, public ones were uncommon and contracted or held stable on treatment.

This TCR was sampled from a human donor with chronic lymphocytic leukemia. The gene calls are TRBV5-1 and TRBJ2-2; D remains ambiguous. Sample: PBMCs, taken after 12 months of ibrutinib treatment. The CDR3 is CASSLAVDTGELFF. CDR3 bases: TGCGCCAGCAGCTTGGCCGTGGACACCGGGGAGCTGTTTTTT.